The T cell receptor (beta chain) under discussion was sequenced for a study of radiotherapy plus CTLA-4 blockade in lung cancer. The study gave focal radiation plus ipilimumab CTLA-4 blockade to patients with chemo-refractory metastatic non-small-cell lung cancer. Looked up from germline, CDR1 is WSHSY and CDR2 is SAAADI. Trimming removed 2 bases at V and 6 bases at J, with 14 bases between. This CDR3 is 15 amino acids long. On this clone: Its antigen is not identified.

Study-wide points: The best predictor of response was reported to be early blood T cell clone dynamics, with interferon-beta.

TCRdb's copy holds only in-frame clones and misses some; the assay was immunoSEQ multiplex PCR. The sample consists of roughly 42,000 clones, about four fifths of them appearing once. Sequencing used peripheral blood, obtained from a patient treated with radiotherapy plus ipilimumab. The TCR comes from a human donor with non-small cell lung cancer that progressed on radiotherapy plus ipilimumab. The J gene is TRBJ1-5, the V gene TRBV10-2; maybe TRBD1 (5 bases). CDR3 residues: CASSEKKGISQPQHF. The DNA for the CDR3 is TGCGCCAGCAGTGAGAAAAAGGGGATCTCTCAGCCCCAGCATTTT.